The entry below describes one TCR beta chain. This entry belongs to a study of blood T cell repertoires in COVID-19. The wider study: T cells, B-cell-depleted T cells, or PBMCs supplied cDNA or gDNA.

In terms of age and location, participants ranged from roughly 18 to 90 years and lived in about 25 US areas. Cohort allocation depended upon clinical history that participants reported. In the study's own analysis: Cell counts per sample came from amplifying reference gene primers. Repertoires were generated with immunoSEQ multiplex PCR, while TCRdb's copy carries only in-frame clones and drops some. The V and J calls and clone size were taken over from that table, and D and trimming were inferred from the DNA. The table includes some 380,000 clones, 88% detected once. Sequencing was performed on PBMCs or T cells enriched from blood (not recorded which). This clonotype was obtained from a woman in her thirties or forties with acute COVID-19.

In nucleotides, the CDR3 is TGTGCCAGCAGCTTGTCTCCGGACAGGGGTCTCACCGGGGAGCTGTTTTTT. Residues: CASSLSPDRGLTGELFF. The chain has TRBV5-4 and TRBJ2-2; 9 bases are a match to TRBD1. The germline V gene encodes CDR1 SGHNT and CDR2 YYREEE (reference sequence). The V gene end was trimmed by 1 base and the J gene end by 4 bases; junction bases not matched to a gene: 8. The CDR3 length is 17 residues.